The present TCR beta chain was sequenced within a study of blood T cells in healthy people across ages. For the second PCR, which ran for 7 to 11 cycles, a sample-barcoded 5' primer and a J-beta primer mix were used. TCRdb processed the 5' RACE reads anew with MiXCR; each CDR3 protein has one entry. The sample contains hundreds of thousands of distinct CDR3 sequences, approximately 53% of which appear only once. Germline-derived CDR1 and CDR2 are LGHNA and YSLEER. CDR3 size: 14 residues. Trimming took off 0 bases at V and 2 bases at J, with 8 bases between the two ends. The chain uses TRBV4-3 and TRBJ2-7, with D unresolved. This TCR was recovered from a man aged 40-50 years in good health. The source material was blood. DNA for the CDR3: TGCGCCAGCAGCCAAGATACTGCGACCTACGAGCAGTACTTC. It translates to CASSQDTATYEQYF.